A selection of T cell receptor beta chains follows, all from one sample in a study of naive and memory T cell subsets. TCRdb used MiXCR to reprocess the UMI-ligation and nested PCR reads, holding one entry per CDR3 protein. The table records about 120,000 distinct CDR3 sequences, around a third of them present only once. The source material was central memory CD4+ T cells from blood. Receptors were obtained from a human donor in good health. Each CDR3 is given with its conserved first and last residue.

V: TRBV7-3
length: 16
CDR3: CASSPMRLAGANEQFF

V: TRBV3-1
length: 17
CDR3: CASSKRNTGVTGNTIYF

V: TRBV5-5
length: 16
CDR3: CASSDLRAGTSGSQYF

V: TRBV28
length: 16
CDR3: CASSFYQGLGKETQYF

V: TRBV7-9
length: 12
CDR3: CASIRAGDEQFF

V: TRBV10-3
length: 14
CDR3: CAISGDRGEVGQYF

V: TRBV20-1
length: 19
CDR3: CSARGWGETSGRLNDEQFF

V: TRBV5-1
length: 15
CDR3: CASSLGGYPTDTQYF

V: TRBV20-1
length: 16
CDR3: CSARAHSGRRTDTQYF

V: TRBV10-2
length: 17
CDR3: CASSRGLGVIGNTEAFF

V: TRBV28
length: 12
CDR3: CASLGVNYGYTF

V: TRBV3-1
length: 15
CDR3: CASSQGRIPGREAFF

V: TRBV3-1
length: 14
CDR3: CASSQQSSNQPQHF

V: TRBV20-1
length: 16
CDR3: CSARDVPGELSETQYF

V: TRBV11-2
length: 14
CDR3: CASSRLPGGNEQFF

V: TRBV7-8
length: 15
CDR3: CASSRTASSYNEQFF

V: TRBV7-2
length: 14
CDR3: CASSLGQNTGELFF

V: TRBV9
length: 17
CDR3: CASSAGTGLAGYNEQFF

V: TRBV7-2
length: 17
CDR3: CASSPDLLAASTDTQYF

V: TRBV20-1
length: 14
CDR3: CSARDTGGSYGYTF